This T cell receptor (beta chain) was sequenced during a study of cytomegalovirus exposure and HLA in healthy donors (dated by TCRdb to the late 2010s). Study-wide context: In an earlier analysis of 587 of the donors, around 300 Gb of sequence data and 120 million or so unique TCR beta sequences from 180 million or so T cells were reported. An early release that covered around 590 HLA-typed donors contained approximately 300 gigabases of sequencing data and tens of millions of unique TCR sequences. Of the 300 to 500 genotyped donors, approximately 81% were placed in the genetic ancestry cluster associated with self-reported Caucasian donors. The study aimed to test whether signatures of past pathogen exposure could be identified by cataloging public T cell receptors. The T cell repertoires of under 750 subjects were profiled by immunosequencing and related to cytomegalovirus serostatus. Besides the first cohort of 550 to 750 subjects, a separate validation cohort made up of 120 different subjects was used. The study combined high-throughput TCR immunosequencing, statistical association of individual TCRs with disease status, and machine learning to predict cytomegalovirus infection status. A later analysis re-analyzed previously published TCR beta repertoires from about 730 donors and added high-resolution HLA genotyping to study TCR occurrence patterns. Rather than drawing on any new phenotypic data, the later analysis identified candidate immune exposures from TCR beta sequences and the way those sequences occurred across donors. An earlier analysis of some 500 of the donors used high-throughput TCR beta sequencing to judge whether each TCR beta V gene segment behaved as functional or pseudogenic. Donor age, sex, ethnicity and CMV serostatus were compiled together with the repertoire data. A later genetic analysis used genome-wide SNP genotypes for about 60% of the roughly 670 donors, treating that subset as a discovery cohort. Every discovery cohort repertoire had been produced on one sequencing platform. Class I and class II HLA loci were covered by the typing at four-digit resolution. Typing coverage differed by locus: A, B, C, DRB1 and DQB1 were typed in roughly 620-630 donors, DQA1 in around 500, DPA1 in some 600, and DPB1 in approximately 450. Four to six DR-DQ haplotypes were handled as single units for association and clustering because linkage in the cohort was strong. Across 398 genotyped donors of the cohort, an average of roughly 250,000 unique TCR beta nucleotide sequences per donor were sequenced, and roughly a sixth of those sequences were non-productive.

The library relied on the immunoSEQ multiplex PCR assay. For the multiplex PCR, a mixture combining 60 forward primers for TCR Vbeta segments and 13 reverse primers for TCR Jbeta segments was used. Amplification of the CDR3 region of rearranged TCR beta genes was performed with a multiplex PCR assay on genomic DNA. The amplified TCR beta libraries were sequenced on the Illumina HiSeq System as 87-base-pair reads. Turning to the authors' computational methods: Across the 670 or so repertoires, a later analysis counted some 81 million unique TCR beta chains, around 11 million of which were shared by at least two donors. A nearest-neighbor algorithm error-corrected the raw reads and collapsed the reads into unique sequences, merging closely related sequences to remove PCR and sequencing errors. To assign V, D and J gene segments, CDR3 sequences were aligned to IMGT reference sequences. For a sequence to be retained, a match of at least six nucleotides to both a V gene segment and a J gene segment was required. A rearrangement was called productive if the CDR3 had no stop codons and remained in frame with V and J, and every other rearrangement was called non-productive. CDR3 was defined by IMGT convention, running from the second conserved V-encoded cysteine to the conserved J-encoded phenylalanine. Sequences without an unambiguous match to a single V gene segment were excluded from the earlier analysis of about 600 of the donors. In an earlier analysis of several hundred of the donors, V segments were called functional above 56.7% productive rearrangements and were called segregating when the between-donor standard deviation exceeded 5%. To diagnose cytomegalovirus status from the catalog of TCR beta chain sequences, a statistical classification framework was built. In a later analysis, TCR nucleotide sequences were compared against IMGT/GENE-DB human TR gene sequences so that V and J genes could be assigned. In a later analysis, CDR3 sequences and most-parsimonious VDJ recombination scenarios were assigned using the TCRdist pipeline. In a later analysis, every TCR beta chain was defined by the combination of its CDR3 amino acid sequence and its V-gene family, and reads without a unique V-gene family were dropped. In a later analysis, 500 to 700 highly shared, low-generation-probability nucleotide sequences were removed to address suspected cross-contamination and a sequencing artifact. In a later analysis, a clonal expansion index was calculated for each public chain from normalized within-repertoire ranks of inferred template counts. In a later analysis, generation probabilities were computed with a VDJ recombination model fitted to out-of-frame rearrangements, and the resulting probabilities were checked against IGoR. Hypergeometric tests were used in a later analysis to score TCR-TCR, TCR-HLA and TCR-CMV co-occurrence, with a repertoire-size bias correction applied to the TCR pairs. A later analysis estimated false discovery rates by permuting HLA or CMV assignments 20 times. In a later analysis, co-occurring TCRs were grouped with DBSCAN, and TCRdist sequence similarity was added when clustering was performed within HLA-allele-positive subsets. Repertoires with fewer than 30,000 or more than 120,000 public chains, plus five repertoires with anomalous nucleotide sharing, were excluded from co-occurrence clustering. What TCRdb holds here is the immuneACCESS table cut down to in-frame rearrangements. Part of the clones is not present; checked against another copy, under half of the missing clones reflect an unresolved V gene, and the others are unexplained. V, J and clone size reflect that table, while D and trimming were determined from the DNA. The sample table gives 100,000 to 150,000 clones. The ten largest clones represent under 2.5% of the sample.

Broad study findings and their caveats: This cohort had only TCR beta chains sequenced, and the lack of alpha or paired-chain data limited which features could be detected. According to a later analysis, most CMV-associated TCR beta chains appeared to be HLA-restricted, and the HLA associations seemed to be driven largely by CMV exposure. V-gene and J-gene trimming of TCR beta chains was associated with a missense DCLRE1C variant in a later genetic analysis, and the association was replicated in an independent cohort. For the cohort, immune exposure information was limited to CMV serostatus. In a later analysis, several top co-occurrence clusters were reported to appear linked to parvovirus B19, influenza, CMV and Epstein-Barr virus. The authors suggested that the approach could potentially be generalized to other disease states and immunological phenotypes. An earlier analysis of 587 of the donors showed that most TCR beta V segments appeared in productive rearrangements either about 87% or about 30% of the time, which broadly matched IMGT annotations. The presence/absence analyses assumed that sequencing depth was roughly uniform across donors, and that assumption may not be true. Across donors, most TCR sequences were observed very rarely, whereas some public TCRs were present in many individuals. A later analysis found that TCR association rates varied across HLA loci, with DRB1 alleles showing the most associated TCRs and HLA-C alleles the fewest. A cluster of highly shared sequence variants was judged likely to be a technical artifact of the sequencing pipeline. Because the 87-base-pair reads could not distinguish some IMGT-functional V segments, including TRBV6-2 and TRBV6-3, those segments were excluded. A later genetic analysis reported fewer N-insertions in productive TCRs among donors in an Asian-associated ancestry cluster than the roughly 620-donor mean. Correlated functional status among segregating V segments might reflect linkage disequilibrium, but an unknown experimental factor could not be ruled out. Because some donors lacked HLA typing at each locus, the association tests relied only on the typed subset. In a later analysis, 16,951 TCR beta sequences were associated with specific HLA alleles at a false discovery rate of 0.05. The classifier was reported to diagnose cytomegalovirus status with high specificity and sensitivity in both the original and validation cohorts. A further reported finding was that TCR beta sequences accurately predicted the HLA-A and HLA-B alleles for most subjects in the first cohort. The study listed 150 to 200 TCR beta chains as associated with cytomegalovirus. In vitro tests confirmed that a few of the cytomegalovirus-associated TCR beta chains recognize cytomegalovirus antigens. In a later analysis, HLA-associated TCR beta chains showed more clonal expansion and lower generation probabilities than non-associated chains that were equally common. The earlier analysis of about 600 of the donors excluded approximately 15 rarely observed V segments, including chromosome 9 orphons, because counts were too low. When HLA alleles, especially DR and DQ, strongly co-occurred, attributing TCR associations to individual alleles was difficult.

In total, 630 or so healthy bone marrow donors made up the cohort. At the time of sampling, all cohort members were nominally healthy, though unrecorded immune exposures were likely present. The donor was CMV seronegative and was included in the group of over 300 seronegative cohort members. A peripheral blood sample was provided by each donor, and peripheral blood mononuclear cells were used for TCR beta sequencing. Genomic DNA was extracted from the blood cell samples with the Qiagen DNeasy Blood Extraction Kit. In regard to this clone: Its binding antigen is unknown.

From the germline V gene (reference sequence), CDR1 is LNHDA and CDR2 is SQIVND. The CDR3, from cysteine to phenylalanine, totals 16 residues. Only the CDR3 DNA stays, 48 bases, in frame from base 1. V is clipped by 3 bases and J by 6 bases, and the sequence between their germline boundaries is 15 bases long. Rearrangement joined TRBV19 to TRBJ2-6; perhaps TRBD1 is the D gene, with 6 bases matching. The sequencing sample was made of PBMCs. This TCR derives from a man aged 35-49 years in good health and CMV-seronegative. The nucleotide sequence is TGTGCCAGTAGTATTCGGCAGGGGTTTGAGGCCAACGTCCTGACTTTC. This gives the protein CASSIRQGFEANVLTF.